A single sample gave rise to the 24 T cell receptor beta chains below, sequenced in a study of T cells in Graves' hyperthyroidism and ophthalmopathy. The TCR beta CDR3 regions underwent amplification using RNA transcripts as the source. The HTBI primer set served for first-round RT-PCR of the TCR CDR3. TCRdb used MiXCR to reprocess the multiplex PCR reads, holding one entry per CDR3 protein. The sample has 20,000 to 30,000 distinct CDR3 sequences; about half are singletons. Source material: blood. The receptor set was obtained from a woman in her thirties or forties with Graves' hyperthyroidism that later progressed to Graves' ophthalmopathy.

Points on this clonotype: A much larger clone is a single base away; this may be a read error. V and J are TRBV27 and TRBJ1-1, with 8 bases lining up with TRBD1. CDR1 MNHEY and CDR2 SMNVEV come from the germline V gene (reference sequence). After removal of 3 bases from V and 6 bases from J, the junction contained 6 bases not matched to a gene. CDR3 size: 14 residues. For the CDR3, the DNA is TGTGCCAGCAGTTTCCTCGACAGGGGCCCTGAAGCTTTCTTT. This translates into CASSFLDRGPEAFF.

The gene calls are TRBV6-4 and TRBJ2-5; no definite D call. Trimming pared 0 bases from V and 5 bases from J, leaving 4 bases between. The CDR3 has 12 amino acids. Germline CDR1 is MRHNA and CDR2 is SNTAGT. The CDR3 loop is CASSDSWETQYF. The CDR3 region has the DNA TGTGCCAGCAGTGACTCTTGGGAGACCCAGTACTTC.

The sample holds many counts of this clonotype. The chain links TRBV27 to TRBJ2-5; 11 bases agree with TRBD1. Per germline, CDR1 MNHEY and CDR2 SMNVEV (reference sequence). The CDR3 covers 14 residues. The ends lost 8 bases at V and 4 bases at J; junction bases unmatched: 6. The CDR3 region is CASGGQGAGETQYF. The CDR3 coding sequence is TGTGCCAGCGGAGGACAGGGGGCGGGAGAGACCCAGTACTTC.

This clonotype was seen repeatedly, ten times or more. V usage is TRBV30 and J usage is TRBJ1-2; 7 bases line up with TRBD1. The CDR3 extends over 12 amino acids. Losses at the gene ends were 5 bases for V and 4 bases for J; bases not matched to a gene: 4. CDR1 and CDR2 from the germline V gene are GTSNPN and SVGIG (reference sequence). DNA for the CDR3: TGTGCCTGGCGGGGACAGCTCTATGGCTACACCTTC. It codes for CAWRGQLYGYTF.

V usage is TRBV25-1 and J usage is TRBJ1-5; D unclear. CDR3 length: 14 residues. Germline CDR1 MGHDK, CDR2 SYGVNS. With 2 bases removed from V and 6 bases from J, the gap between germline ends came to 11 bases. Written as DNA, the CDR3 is TGTGCCAGCAGTGAACAAGGGCTGGGTCAGCCCCAGCATTTT. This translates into CASSEQGLGQPQHF.

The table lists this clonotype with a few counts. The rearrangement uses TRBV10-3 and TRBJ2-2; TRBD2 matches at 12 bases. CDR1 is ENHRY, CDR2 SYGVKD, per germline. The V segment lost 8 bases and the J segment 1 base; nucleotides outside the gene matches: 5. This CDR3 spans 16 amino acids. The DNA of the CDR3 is TGTGCCATCTTGACTAGCGGGAGAGGGAACACCGGGGAGCTGTTTTTT. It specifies CAILTSGRGNTGELFF.

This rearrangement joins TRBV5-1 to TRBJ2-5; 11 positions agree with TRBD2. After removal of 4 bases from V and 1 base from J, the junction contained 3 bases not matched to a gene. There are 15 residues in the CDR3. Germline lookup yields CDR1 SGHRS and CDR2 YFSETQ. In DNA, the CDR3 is TGCGCCAGCAGCAGGACTAGCGGGCCCCAAGAGACCCAGTACTTC. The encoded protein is CASSRTSGPQETQYF.

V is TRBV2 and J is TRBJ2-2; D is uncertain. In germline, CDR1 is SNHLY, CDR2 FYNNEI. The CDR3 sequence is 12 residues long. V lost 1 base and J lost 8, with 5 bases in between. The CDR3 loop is CASSEDGGELFF. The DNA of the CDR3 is TGTGCCAGCAGTGAAGACGGGGGGGAGCTGTTTTTT.

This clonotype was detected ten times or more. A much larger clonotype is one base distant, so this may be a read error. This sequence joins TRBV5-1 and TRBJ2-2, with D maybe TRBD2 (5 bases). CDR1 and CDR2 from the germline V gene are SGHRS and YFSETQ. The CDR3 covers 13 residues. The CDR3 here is CASRARDTGELVF. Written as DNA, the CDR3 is TGCGCCAGCAGGGCAAGAGACACCGGGGAGCTGGTTTTT.

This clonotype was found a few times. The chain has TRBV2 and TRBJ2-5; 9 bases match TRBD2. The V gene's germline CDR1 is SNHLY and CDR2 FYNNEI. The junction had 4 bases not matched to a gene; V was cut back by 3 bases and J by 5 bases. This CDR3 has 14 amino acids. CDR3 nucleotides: TGTGCCAGCAGTGAGCGGGAGGGCCCGGAGACCCAGTACTTC. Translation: CASSEREGPETQYF. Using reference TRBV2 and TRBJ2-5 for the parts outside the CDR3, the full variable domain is EPEVTQTPSHQVTQMGQEVILRCVPISNHLYFYWYRQILGQKVEFLVSFYNNEISEKSEIFDDQFSVERPDGSNFTLKIRSTKLEDSAMYFCASSEREGPETQYFGPGTRLLVL.

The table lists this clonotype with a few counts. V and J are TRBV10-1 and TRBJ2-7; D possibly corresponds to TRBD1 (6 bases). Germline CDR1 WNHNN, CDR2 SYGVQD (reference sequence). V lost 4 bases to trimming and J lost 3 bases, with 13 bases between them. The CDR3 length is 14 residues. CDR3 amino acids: CASSGPDRDYEQYF. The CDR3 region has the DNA TGCGCCAGCAGTGGTCCGGACAGAGACTACGAGCAGTACTTC.

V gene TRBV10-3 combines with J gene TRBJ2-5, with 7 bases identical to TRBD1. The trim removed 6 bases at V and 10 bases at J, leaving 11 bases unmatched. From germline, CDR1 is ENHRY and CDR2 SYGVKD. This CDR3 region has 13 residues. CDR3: CAIRQTGRKDQYF. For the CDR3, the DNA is TGTGCCATCAGACAGACAGGGCGTAAGGACCAGTACTTC.

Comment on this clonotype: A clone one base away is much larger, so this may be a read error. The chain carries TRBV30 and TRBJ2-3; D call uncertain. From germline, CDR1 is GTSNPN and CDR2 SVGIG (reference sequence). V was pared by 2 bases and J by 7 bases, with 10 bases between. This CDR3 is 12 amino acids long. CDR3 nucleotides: TGTGCCTGGAGTAGGTCCGGACATACGCAGTATTTT. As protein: CAWSRSGHTQYF.

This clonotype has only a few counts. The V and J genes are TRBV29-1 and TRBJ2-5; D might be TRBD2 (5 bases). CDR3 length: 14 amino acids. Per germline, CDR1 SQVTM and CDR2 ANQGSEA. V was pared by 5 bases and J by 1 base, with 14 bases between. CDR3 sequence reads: CSVHPAESQETQYF. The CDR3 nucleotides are TGCAGCGTTCATCCAGCGGAGTCCCAAGAGACCCAGTACTTC.

The CDR3 here is CASTSGIGSGPYEQYF. CDR3 DNA sequence: TGTGCCAGCACCAGCGGTATTGGTAGCGGGCCCTACGAGCAGTACTTC. The rearrangement uses TRBV12-3 or TRBV12-4 and TRBJ2-7; TRBD2 matches at 7 bases. V shed 7 bases and J 2 bases; nucleotides not matched to a gene: 14. The CDR3 runs 16 residues.

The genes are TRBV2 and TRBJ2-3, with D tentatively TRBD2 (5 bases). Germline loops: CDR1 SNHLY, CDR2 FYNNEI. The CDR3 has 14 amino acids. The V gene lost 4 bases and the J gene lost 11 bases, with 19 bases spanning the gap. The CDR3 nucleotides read TGTGCCAGCAGTGGGCTAGCTGGGAAAGATGAGCAGTATTTT. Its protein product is CASSGLAGKDEQYF.

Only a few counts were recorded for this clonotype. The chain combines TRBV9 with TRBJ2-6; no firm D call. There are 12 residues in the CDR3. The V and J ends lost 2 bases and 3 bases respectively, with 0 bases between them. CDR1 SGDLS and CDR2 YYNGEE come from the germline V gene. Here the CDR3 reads CASSVGANVLTF. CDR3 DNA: TGTGCCAGCAGCGTTGGGGCCAACGTCCTGACTTTC.

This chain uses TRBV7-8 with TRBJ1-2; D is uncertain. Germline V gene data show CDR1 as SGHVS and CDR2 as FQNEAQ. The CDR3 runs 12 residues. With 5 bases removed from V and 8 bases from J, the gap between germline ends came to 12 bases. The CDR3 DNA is TGTGCCAGCAGCCACCGGGAAGGGGGCTACACCTTC. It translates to CASSHREGGYTF.

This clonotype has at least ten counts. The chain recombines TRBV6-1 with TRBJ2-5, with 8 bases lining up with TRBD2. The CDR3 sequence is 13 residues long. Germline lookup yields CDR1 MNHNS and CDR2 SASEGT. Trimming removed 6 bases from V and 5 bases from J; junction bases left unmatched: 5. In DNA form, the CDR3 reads TGTGCCAGCAGGGCCGGGACTAGTGAGACCCAGTACTTC. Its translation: CASRAGTSETQYF.

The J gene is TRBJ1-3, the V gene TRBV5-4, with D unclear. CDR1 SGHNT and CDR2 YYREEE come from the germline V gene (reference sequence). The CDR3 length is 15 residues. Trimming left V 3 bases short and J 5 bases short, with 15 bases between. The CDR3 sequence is CASSWPGGWRNTIYF. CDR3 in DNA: TGTGCCAGCAGCTGGCCCGGTGGATGGCGAAACACCATATATTTT. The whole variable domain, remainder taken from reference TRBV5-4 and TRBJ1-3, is ETGVTQSPTHLIKTRGQQVTLRCSSQSGHNTVSWYQQALGQGPQFIFQYYREEENGRGNFPPRFSGLQFPNYSSELNVNALELDDSALYLCASSWPGGWRNTIYFGEGSWLTVV.

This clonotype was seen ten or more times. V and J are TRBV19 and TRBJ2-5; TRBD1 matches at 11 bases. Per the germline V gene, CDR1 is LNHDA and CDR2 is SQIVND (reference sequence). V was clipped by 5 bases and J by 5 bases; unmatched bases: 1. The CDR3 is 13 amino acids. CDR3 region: CASSRDRGETQYF. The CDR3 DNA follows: TGTGCCAGTAGTCGGGACAGGGGGGAGACCCAGTACTTC.

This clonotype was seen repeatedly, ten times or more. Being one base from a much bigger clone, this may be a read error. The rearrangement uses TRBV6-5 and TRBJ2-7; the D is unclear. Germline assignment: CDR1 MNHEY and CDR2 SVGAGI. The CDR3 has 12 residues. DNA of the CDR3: TGTGCCAGCAGCCGGACGGAATACGGGCAGTACTTC. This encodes CASSRTEYGQYF.

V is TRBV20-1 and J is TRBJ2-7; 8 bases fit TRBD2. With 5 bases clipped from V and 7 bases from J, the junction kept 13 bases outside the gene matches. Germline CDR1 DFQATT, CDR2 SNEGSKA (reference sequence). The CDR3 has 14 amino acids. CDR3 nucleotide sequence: TGCAGTGCTGGGGGTCTGAGCGGGAGAGATGAGCAGTACTTC. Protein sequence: CSAGGLSGRDEQYF.

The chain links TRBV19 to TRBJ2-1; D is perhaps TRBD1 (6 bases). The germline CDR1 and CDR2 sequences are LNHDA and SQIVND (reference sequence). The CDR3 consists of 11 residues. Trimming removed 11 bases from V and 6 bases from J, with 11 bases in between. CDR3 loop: CAPGAGNEQFF. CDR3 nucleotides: TGTGCCCCAGGGGCCGGCAATGAGCAGTTCTTC.